This T cell receptor (beta chain) was sequenced for a study of vaccination effects on CD4 cells after COVID-19. Study details: Two-dose vaccination with either BNT162b2 or mRNA-1273 was given to the participants.

The assay was immunoSEQ multiplex PCR, and TCRdb's table has in-frame clones only and misses some. The sample lists about 24,000 clones, under 75% occurring once. Prior to sequencing, the ViraFEST assay stimulated PBMC with viral peptide pools, which expanded the antigen-specific CD4+ T cells. Isolation of CD4+ T cells took place after 10 days of culture. Neither prior SARS-CoV-2 infection nor positive nucleocapsid antibodies were present in the vaccine recipients. Wells each received some 2.2 million PBMC, cultured with 10 IU/ml IL-2 and about 10 ug/ml peptides. Half the medium was swapped for IL-2 medium on days 3 and 7. The V gene lost 6 bases and the J gene lost 0 bases, with 9 bases spanning the gap. CDR1 MGHDK and CDR2 SYGVNS come from the germline V gene. The CDR3 extends over 14 amino acids. With regard to this clone: Its antigen is currently unknown.

The material sequenced was CD4+ T cells from PBMCs cultured with HCoV-OC43 spike peptides, taken before COVID-19 vaccination. As for subset: HCoV-OC43 spike overlapping peptide pool stimulation. V is TRBV25-1 and J is TRBJ2-1, with unresolved D. The sequence was obtained from a human donor who received a COVID-19 vaccine. The CDR3 here is CASRDPSSYNEQFF. The CDR3, as DNA: TGTGCCAGCAGAGACCCCAGCTCCTACAATGAGCAGTTCTTC.